The clone carrying this T cell receptor (beta chain) was observed a few times. 13 Jbeta primers and 60 Vbeta primers were used for the PCR. Libraries were prepared by immunoSEQ multiplex PCR; TCRdb keeps only in-frame clonotypes and omits some of them. Among more than 95,000 clones listed, nearly 15% were seen once. V dropped 4 bases and J dropped 6 bases, with 16 bases sitting between them. The CDR3 extends over 15 amino acids. Germline loops: CDR1 MGHRA, CDR2 YSYEKL. These data come from a study of cytomegalovirus exposure and HLA in healthy donors. J is TRBJ1-5 and V is TRBV4-1; possible D gene TRBD1, 5 bases. The sequence came from a female donor in good health and CMV-seronegative. The sequenced material came from PBMCs. CDR3 in amino acids: CASSLQVSYTQPQHF. The DNA of the CDR3 is TGCGCCAGCAGCCTACAGGTTTCTTACACTCAGCCCCAGCATTTT.